This T cell receptor beta chain was captured in a study of blood T cell repertoires in COVID-19 (TCRdb year 2020). Regarding the complete study: Samples from collaborators originated in the United States, Italy and Spain and spanned both the acute and convalescent phases of COVID-19. The prospective study material was composed of cDNA or gDNA derived from T cells, B-cell-depleted T cells, or PBMCs. Subjects who had been exposed to COVID-19, were actively infected with it, or had recovered from it provided the deeply sampled blood TCRbeta repertoires that made up the dataset. A freely available public database, intended as a resource for researchers studying the immune response to SARS-CoV-2, is where the repertoires were released. The samples were drawn from two sources: the first 160 participants of the ongoing ImmuneRACE study, and 1,200 or so subjects contributed by 6 global collaborators. A de-identified subject ID, COVID-19 status, age in years and sex were almost always included in the sample metadata. HLA class I and class II types, where available, came from metadata supplied by the sample provider rather than from assay-based typing. Broad study findings and their caveats: The quantity of clinical and demographic metadata differed by source and by participant and was supplied without curation.

The immunoSEQ Assay, a bias-controlled multiplex PCR, was used to amplify TCRbeta CDR3 regions from genomic DNA. Regarding the original processing steps: The number of nucleated cells in each sample was estimated by amplification of reference gene primers within the assay. To quantify the absolute abundance of each unique TCRbeta CDR3 rearrangement, sequence reads were collapsed and filtered. For each sample, productive Simpson clonality was calculated as the square root of Simpson's diversity index over productive rearrangements. Held by TCRdb, this immuneACCESS table contains in-frame sequences only and omits some clones. Under half of the omission traces to an unresolved V gene where checked; the cause of the rest is unknown. V and J calls and clone size are those listed in that table; D and trimming were worked out from the DNA. A total of fewer than 250,000 clones appear in this sample, approximately 84% of them only once. The ten largest clones take up roughly 5% of the sample.

As to this clone: Its antigen target is currently unknown. It has no much larger one-base neighbor in the sample; base qualities were not kept.

The germline V gene gives CDR1 as SGHRS and CDR2 as YFSETQ. The CDR3, cysteine through phenylalanine, is 13 amino acids long. Here the CDR3 DNA is all that survives: 39 bases in frame from base 1. The trim is 2 bases for V and 5 bases for J, with a gap of 10 bases between the germline ends. Each collaborating institution followed its own protocols to collect whole blood in K2EDTA tubes. For TCRbeta analysis, collaborators shipped samples in one of three forms: frozen whole blood, isolated PBMCs, or DNA extracted from either of those sample types. Sequencing input: peripheral blood. The V and J segments used are TRBV5-1 and TRBJ1-1; the D gene is not confidently resolved. The sequence derives from a woman in her seventies with active or convalescent COVID-19. Here is the DNA: TGCGCCAGCAGCTTTCCCTCGGGAACTGAAGCTTTCTTT. This translates into CASSFPSGTEAFF. Supplemented by the reference TRBV5-1 and TRBJ1-1 proteins around the CDR3, the complete variable domain is KAGVTQTPRYLIKTRGQQVTLSCSPISGHRSVSWYQQTPGQGLQFLFEYFSETQRNKGNFPGRFSGRQFSNSRSEMNVSTLELGDSALYLCASSFPSGTEAFFGQGTRLTVV.